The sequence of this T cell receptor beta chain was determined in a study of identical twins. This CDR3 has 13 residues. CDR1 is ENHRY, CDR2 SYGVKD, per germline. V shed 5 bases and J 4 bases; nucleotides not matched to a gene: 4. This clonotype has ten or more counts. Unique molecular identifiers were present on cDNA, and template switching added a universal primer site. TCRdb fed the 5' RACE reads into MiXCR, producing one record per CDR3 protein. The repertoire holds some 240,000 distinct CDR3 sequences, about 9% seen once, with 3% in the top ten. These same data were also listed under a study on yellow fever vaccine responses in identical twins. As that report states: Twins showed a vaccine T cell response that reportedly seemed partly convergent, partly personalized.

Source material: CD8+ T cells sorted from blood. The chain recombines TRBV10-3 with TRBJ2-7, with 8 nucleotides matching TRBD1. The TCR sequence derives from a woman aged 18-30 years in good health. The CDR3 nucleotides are TGTGCCATCAGTCAGACAGGGGATTACGAGCAGTACTTC. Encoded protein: CAISQTGDYEQYF.